One sample yielded the 2 T cell receptor beta chains listed below, sequenced in a study of post-analysis software for immune sequencing data. Study conclusions and caveats: Elevated frequency relative to controls characterized roughly 5 TRBV segments in patients, TRBV5-6, TRBV5-1 and TRBV20-1 among them.

Prepared libraries of TCR beta cDNA carried unique molecular identifiers. TCRdb passed the PCR reads through MiXCR, listing each CDR3 protein once. Of about 620,000 distinct CDR3 sequences listed, about 44% are singletons. No antigen is known for these receptors. Sequencing was performed on blood. The receptors come from a girl aged 10-17 years with multiple sclerosis.

This clonotype was seen only once. This sequence joins TRBV3-1 and TRBJ2-7; no clear D. This CDR3 spans 12 amino acids. Germline V gene lookup returns CDR1 LGHDT and CDR2 YNNKEL (reference sequence). The V gene lost 3 bases and the J gene lost 4 bases, with 7 bases spanning the gap. CDR3 nucleotides: TGTGCCAGCAGCCAGAGTATGTACGAGCAGTACTTC. The encoded protein is CASSQSMYEQYF.

The chain uses TRBV30 and TRBJ2-5, with D perhaps assigned TRBD1 or TRBD2 (5 bases each). The assigned J gene may be wrong: the sequence end matches TRBJ2-7 better. Germline CDR1 is GTSNPN and CDR2 is SVGIG (reference sequence). The CDR3 totals 16 residues. The CDR3 spells CAWSVGPPAGSHEQYF. DNA of the CDR3: TGTGCCTGGAGTGTAGGTCCGCCAGCAGGGAGCCACGAGCAGTACTTC.